This TCR beta chain was recorded in a study of control samples from healthy donors and cancer patients. The repertoire was sequenced with immunoSEQ multiplex PCR; TCRdb's copy has only in-frame clones and lacks some. This sample has about 110,000 clones; 88% occur once, and the top ten carry roughly 3.5%. CDR1 and CDR2 from the germline V gene are KGHSH and LQKENI. Trimming pared 1 base from V and 1 base from J, leaving 13 bases between. There are 16 residues in the CDR3. This sequence was found in a woman aged 60-75 years with lung cancer. Sequenced material: PBMCs. The rearrangement uses TRBV18 and TRBJ1-1, with D maybe TRBD1 (5 bases). The chain's CDR3 is CASSPRPTGSNTEAFF. CDR3 bases: TGTGCCAGCTCACCACGTCCCACAGGATCGAACACTGAAGCTTTCTTT.